Below, 8 T cell receptor beta chains from the same sample are listed, as sequenced in a study of T cells in Graves' hyperthyroidism and ophthalmopathy. RNA transcripts served as the template for amplifying TCR beta CDR3 regions. A set of HTBI primers served as the primers for a first-round RT-PCR of the TCR CDR3. TCRdb re-analysed the multiplex PCR reads in MiXCR, keeping a single row per CDR3 protein. The sample comprises roughly 710,000 distinct CDR3 sequences, 30% to 40% of which are singletons, and 30% to 40% rests with the top ten. The material sequenced was blood. These receptors came from a woman between 40 and 50 years old with Graves' hyperthyroidism.

The V gene is TRBV11-1, the J gene TRBJ1-2; D is unresolved. Germline lookup yields CDR1 SGHAT and CDR2 FQDESV (reference sequence). Trimming removed 5 bases from V and 6 bases from J, with 7 bases in between. CDR3 length: 11 residues. The CDR3 DNA reads TGTGCCAGCAGCAACGGCAATGGCTACACCTTC. Amino acids: CASSNGNGYTF.

The rearrangement links TRBV5-1 to TRBJ1-3; D is ambiguous. V was clipped by 7 bases and J by 3 bases, with 17 bases between them. This CDR3 is 15 amino acids long. The germline V gene has CDR1 SGHRS and CDR2 YFSETQ. In DNA, the CDR3 is TGCGCCAGCCAGATTGGACCTGGTGTTGGAAACACCATATATTTT. This translates into CASQIGPGVGNTIYF.

To note about this clonotype: A single base separates this from a much larger clone, so it may be a read error. The chain employs TRBV10-3 and TRBJ1-5; weak D call: TRBD1 (5 bases). V lost 5 bases to trimming and J lost 5 bases, with 16 bases between them. Germline loops: CDR1 ENHRY, CDR2 SYGVKD. The CDR3 has 15 amino acids. The CDR3 reads CAISLTRGLDQPQHF. CDR3 coding DNA: TGTGCCATCAGTTTGACCCGGGGCTTGGATCAGCCCCAGCATTTT.

The chain recombines TRBV20-1 with TRBJ1-6; 7 bases are shared with TRBD1. Germline V gene data show CDR1 as DFQATT and CDR2 as SNEGSKA (reference sequence). With V trimmed by 6 bases and J by 7 bases, 9 bases remained unmatched. The CDR3 is 14 amino acids. The CDR3 here is CSAPGQIVNSPLHF. The CDR3 nucleotides are TGCAGTGCCCCGGGACAGATTGTAAATTCACCCCTCCACTTT.

This chain links TRBV12-3 or TRBV12-4 with TRBJ2-7; TRBD1 is a possible D gene (6 bases). The CDR3 runs to 14 residues. The germline V and J ends were trimmed by 6 bases and 1 base, with 13 bases remaining between them. CDR3 nucleotides: TGTGCCAGCAGAGAACCAGGGACATCCTACGAGCAGTACTTC. Translated, it gives CASREPGTSYEQYF.

Remarks on this clonotype: A much larger clone differs from this one at a single base, so this may be a read error. The chain's CDR3 is CSAGKGDYGYTF. The CDR3, as DNA: TGCAGTGCTGGTAAGGGGGACTATGGCTACACCTTC. The V call is TRBV20-1, the J call TRBJ1-2; a weak D match, TRBD1 (6 bases). Germline V lookup: CDR1 DFQATT, CDR2 SNEGSKA (reference sequence). CDR3 length: 12 residues. Trimming pared 5 bases from V and 3 bases from J, leaving 10 bases between.

This clonotype was recorded many times. The chain employs TRBV29-1 and TRBJ1-1, with unresolved D. The V gene's germline CDR1 is SQVTM and CDR2 ANQGSEA. The V gene lost 0 bases and the J gene lost 8 bases, with 10 bases spanning the gap. The CDR3 consists of 12 residues. The CDR3 protein is CSVEDHSREAFF. Here the CDR3 DNA reads TGCAGCGTTGAAGATCACAGTAGGGAAGCTTTCTTT. Variable domain in full (rest from reference TRBV29-1 and TRBJ1-1): SAVISQKPSRDICQRGTSLTIQCQVDSQVTMMFWYRQQPGQSLTLIATANQGSEATYESGFVIDKFPISRPNLTFSTLTVSNMSPEDSSIYLCSVEDHSREAFFGQGTRLTVV.

This clonotype came up many times. V is TRBV7-2 and J is TRBJ1-6; the D gene is possibly TRBD1 (6 bases). The germline gives CDR1 SGHTA, CDR2 FQGNSA. With 1 base removed from V and 7 bases from J, the gap between germline ends came to 8 bases. The CDR3 is 14 amino acids. The CDR3 loop is CASSLGTENSPLHF. Here the CDR3 DNA reads TGTGCCAGCAGCTTAGGGACAGAAAATTCACCCCTCCACTTT.